Following are 13 T cell receptor beta chains from one sample sequenced in a study of cytomegalovirus exposure and HLA in healthy donors. Primers included in the PCR were 60 Vbeta and 13 Jbeta primers. TCRdb's table, derived via immunoSEQ multiplex PCR, lists solely in-frame clones and lacks some. The sample carries about 85,000 clones, 70% to 80% recorded once. The source material was PBMCs. All receptors come from a woman aged 45-65 years in good health and CMV-seropositive.

This chain uses TRBV6-7 with TRBJ2-1; D uncertain. TRBV6-7 has ORF status, its function being uncertain. The CDR3 is 14 amino acids. V lost 3 bases and J lost 0, with 6 bases in between. The CDR3 is CASSYSPSYNEQFF. The DNA of the CDR3 is TGTGCCAGCAGTTATAGCCCCTCCTACAATGAGCAGTTCTTC.

J is TRBJ1-1 and V is TRBV6-1; D is possibly TRBD1 (6 bases). There are 13 residues in the CDR3. V lost 10 bases and J 4 bases, leaving 16 bases between the germline ends. Germline V gene data show CDR1 as MNHNS and CDR2 as SASEGT. Here the CDR3 reads CAIIGGLGTEAFF. DNA of the CDR3: TGTGCCATAATCGGGGGGCTCGGCACTGAAGCTTTCTTT.

The V call is TRBV19, the J call TRBJ2-1, with TRBD1 as a possible D gene (6 bases). Trimming left V 7 bases short and J 0 bases short, with 13 bases between. This CDR3 comprises 15 residues. Germline CDR1 is LNHDA and CDR2 is SQIVND (reference sequence). CDR3: CASTVDRSSYNEQFF. CDR3 sequence (DNA): TGTGCCAGTACCGTGGACAGAAGCTCCTACAATGAGCAGTTCTTC.

The chain joins TRBV6-1 to TRBJ2-7, with TRBD2 identical over 9 bases. CDR1 and CDR2 (germline): MNHNS, SASEGT. V was clipped by 6 bases and J by 6 bases; unmatched bases: 6. CDR3 length: 13 amino acids. In nucleotides, the CDR3 is TGTGCCAGCAGCCTCTGGCGGGAGGGCGAGCAGTACGTC. Its translation is CASSLWREGEQYV.

This clone was seen just once. The genes are TRBV9 and TRBJ2-1, with D possibly TRBD2 on 6 matching bases. This CDR3 spans 15 amino acids. Trimming removed 0 bases at V and 1 base at J, with 8 bases between. Germline V gene data show CDR1 as SGDLS and CDR2 as YYNGEE. Here the CDR3 DNA reads TGTGCCAGCAGCGTAGGGGGGGAATCCTACAATGAGCAGTTCTTC. Translating it yields CASSVGGESYNEQFF.

The V gene is TRBV5-6, the J gene TRBJ2-2; TRBD2 might be the D (6 bases). The CDR3 has 16 residues. V lost 4 bases, J lost 1 base, and 14 bases lay in between. The germline gives CDR1 SGHDT, CDR2 YYEEEE. Here the CDR3 reads CASSPGLLMNTGELFF. CDR3 bases: TGTGCCAGCAGCCCGGGACTTTTAATGAACACCGGGGAGCTGTTTTTT. The full variable domain, rest sourced from reference TRBV5-6 and TRBJ2-2, is DAGVTQSPTHLIKTRGQQVTLRCSPKSGHDTVSWYQQALGQGPQFIFQYYEEEERQRGNFPDRFSGHQFPNYSSELNVNALLLGDSALYLCASSPGLLMNTGELFFGEGSRLTVL.

The CDR3 loop is CATSRGVGETQYF. In nucleotides, the CDR3 is TGTGCCACCAGCAGAGGCGTCGGGGAGACCCAGTACTTC. V gene TRBV15 combines with J gene TRBJ2-5; D unclear. The V gene's germline CDR1 is LNHNV and CDR2 YYDKDF (reference sequence). CDR3 length: 13 amino acids. V was pared by 1 base and J by 5 bases, with 8 bases between.

The rearrangement joins TRBV19 to TRBJ1-1; 10 positions match TRBD1. The junction had 5 bases not matched to a gene; V was cut back by 4 bases and J by 3 bases. CDR1 and CDR2 (germline): LNHDA, SQIVND (reference sequence). The CDR3 length is 15 residues. The CDR3 sequence is CASSTPGTGDTEAFF. For the CDR3, the DNA is TGTGCCAGTAGTACCCCCGGGACAGGGGACACTGAAGCTTTCTTT.

V gene TRBV5-5 combines with J gene TRBJ1-5; D gene unclear. This CDR3 region has 13 residues. Trimming pared 4 bases from V and 6 bases from J, leaving 11 bases between. Germline lookup yields CDR1 SGHKS and CDR2 YYEKEE (reference sequence). CDR3 loop: CASSALGGQPQHF. CDR3 DNA sequence: TGTGCCAGCAGCGCGTTAGGCGGTCAGCCCCAGCATTTT.

This chain links TRBV2 with TRBJ1-2, with 10 bases identical to TRBD1. Germline-derived CDR1 and CDR2 are SNHLY and FYNNEI. Trimming took 3 bases from V and 5 from J; bases not matched to a gene: 9. There are 16 residues in the CDR3. The CDR3 DNA sequence: TGTGCCAGCAGTGACGACCGGGACAGGGGACCATATGGCTACACCTTC. It yields the protein CASSDDRDRGPYGYTF.

The count of this clone is one. The chain carries TRBV6-5 and TRBJ2-3; D is possibly TRBD2 (5 bases). CDR3 size: 14 residues. Trimming removed 6 bases at V and 3 bases at J, with 13 bases between. The germline V gene has CDR1 MNHEY and CDR2 SVGAGI. This CDR3 reads CASRQLGGTDTQYF. The CDR3 DNA is TGTGCCAGCAGACAACTAGGTGGGACAGATACGCAGTATTTT.

This chain links TRBV19 with TRBJ2-3; a weak D match, TRBD2 (5 bases). The V end was cut by 5 bases, the J end by 3 bases, with 15 bases between. CDR3 length equals 15 residues. Germline lookup yields CDR1 LNHDA and CDR2 SQIVND (reference sequence). The CDR3 DNA reads as TGTGCCAGTAGTGCGACAACCGGAGGTACAGATACGCAGTATTTT. Encoded protein: CASSATTGGTDTQYF. The full variable domain, its missing parts supplied by reference TRBV19 and TRBJ2-3, is DGGITQSPKYLFRKEGQNVTLSCEQNLNHDAMYWYRQDPGQGLRLIYYSQIVNDFQKGDIAEGYSVSREKKESFPLTVTSAQKNPTAFYLCASSATTGGTDTQYFGPGTRLTVL.

This chain uses TRBV4-1 with TRBJ1-2; D is undetermined. The length of the CDR3 is 11 residues. V was pared by 1 base and J by 6 bases, with 3 bases between. Germline loops: CDR1 MGHRA, CDR2 YSYEKL. CDR3 sequence (DNA): TGCGCCAGCAGCCAAGGAGATGGCTACACCTTC. This codes for CASSQGDGYTF.